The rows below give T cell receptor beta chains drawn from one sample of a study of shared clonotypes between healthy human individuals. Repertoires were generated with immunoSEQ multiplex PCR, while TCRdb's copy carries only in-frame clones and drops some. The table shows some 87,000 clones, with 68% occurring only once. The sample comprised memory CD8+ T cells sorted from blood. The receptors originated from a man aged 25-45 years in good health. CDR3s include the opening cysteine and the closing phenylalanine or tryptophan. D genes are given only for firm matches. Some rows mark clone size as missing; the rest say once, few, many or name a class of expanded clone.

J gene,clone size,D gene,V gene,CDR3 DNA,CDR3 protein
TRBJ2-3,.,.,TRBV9,TGTGCCAGCACCCCCGACCTCCACACAGATACGCAGTATTTT,CASTPDLHTDTQYF
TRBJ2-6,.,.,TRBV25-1,TGTGCCAGCAGTGATGGAGTAGGCGGGGGCCCTGGGGCCAACGTCCTGACTTTC,CASSDGVGGGPGANVLTF
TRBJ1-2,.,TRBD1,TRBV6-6,TGTGCCAGCAGTCCCCCGACAGGGTATGGCTACACCTTC,CASSPPTGYGYTF
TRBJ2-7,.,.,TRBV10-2,TGCGCCAGCAGTGATATCTCCTACGAGCAGTACTTC,CASSDISYEQYF
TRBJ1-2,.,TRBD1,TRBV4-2,TGTGCCAGCAGCCCGGGTAGACAGGGGAACTATGGCTACACCTTC,CASSPGRQGNYGYTF
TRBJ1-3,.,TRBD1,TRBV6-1,TGTGCCAGCATGAGGACAGGAGACTCTGGAAACACCATATATTTT,CASMRTGDSGNTIYF
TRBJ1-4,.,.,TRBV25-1,TGTGCCAGCAGTGCAGAAGTCGGTGGTAATGAAAAACTGTTTTTT,CASSAEVGGNEKLFF
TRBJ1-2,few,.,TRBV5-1,TGCGCCAGCAGCCCGCCGACGACCACCTATGGCTACACCTTC,CASSPPTTTYGYTF
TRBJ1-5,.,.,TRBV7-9,TGTGCCAGCAGCTCCGTTGCGGGCAATCAGCCCCAGCATTTT,CASSSVAGNQPQHF
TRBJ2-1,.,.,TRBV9,TGTGCCAGCAGAGGGGTTAGCACGAATGAGCAGTTCTTC,CASRGVSTNEQFF
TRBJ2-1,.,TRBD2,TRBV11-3,TGTGCCAGCAGCCGGGATAGCGGGAGTTTGAATGAGCAGTTCTTC,CASSRDSGSLNEQFF
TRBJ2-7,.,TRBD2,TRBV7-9,TGTGCCAGCAGCCAGCGGGGTTACGAGCAGTACTTC,CASSQRGYEQYF
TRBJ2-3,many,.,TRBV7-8,TGTGCCAGCAGCTTAGTTGCTGGCGGGAACACAGATACGCAGTATTTT,CASSLVAGGNTDTQYF
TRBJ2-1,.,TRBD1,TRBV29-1,TGCAGCGTTGGTGCGGGACAGGGACGGGAGCAGTTCTTC,CSVGAGQGREQFF
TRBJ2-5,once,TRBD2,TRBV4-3,TGCGCCAGCAGCCAAGGGACTAGCGCGGAGACCCAGTACTTC,CASSQGTSAETQYF
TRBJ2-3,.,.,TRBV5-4,TGTGCCAGCAGCTTGACTAGCACAGATACGCAGTATTTT,CASSLTSTDTQYF
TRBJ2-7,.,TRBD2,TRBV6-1,TGTGCCAGCAGTGAAATGGTGATACTAGCGGGAGCATACTACGAGCAGTACTTC,CASSEMVILAGAYYEQYF
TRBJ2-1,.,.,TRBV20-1,TGCAGTGCTAGAGCCCGGAGTGAGCAGTTCTTC,CSARARSEQFF
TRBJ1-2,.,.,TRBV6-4,TGTGCCAGCTCAGAGAACGCTAACTATGGCTACACCTTC,CASSENANYGYTF
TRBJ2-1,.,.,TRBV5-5,TGTGCCAGCAGCTTGACGATGGGGGAGCAGTTCTTC,CASSLTMGEQFF
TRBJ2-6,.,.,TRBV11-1,TGTGCCAGCAGCCCACAGGACTCCAGCTCTGGGGCCAACGTCCTGACTTTC,CASSPQDSSSGANVLTF
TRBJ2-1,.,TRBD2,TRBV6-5,TGTGCCAGCAGTTACGGGACTAGGAGCAATGAGCAGTTCTTC,CASSYGTRSNEQFF
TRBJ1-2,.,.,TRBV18,TGTGCCAGCTCACCATATGAACAGCCGATGGGCTATGGTGGCTACACCTTC,CASSPYEQPMGYGGYTF
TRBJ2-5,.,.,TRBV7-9,TGTGCCGCGGAGGCGGGCGTTGGTTCAGGGACCCAGTACTTC,CAAEAGVGSGTQYF
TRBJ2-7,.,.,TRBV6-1,TGTGCCAGCAGTACCGGGACATGGGTCGAGCAGTACTTC,CASSTGTWVEQYF
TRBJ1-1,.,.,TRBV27,TGTGCCAGCAGCCCGACAGGCTACACTGAAGCTTTCTTT,CASSPTGYTEAFF
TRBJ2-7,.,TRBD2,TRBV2,TGTGCCAGCAGTGAGGCTAGCGGGAAATTCTCCGAGCAGTACTTC,CASSEASGKFSEQYF
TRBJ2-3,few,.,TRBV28,TGTGCCAGCAGTTCGGGGCCCGTGGCGGTCACAGATACGCAGTATTTT,CASSSGPVAVTDTQYF
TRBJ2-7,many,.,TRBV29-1,TGCAGCGTTGAAGATAAAGGGGGTCAAGGGGTTTCACCCTACGAGCAGTACTTC,CSVEDKGGQGVSPYEQYF
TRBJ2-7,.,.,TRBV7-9,TGTGCCAGCAGCGATTCTCTGGCTACCTACGAGCGGTACTTC,CASSDSLATYERYF
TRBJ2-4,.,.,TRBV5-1,TGCGCCAGCAGCCTGGAAGCGGGACAGCCTAGGCTAGCCAAAAACATTCAGTACTTC,CASSLEAGQPRLAKNIQYF
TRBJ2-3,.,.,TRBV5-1,TGCGCCAGCAGCTTGGCGGAAAGTTGGCCCCAAGATACGCAGTATTTT,CASSLAESWPQDTQYF
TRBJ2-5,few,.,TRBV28,TGTGCCAGCAGCCACCAACAAACCCAAGAGACCCAGTACTTC,CASSHQQTQETQYF
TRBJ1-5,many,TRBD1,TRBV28,TGTGCCAGCATCTTCATAAACAGGGGAGCCAATCAGCCCCAGCATTTT,CASIFINRGANQPQHF
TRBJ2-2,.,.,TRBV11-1,TGTGCCAGCAGCTTAGCCCGACTGGGGGTTCCCGGGGAGCTGTTTTTT,CASSLARLGVPGELFF
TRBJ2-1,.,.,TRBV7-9,TGTGCCAGCACCGCAAACTCCTACAATGAGCAGTTCTTC,CASTANSYNEQFF
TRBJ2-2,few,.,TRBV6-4,TGTGCCAGCAGTGACAGGGCTGACACCGGGGAGCTGTTTTTT,CASSDRADTGELFF
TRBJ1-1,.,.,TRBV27,TGTGCCAGCAGCCTCGGGGGGTCGCCTACTGAAGCTTTCTTT,CASSLGGSPTEAFF
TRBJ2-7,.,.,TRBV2,TGTGCCAGCAGTGTCGGACTCTCCGACGAGCAGTACTTC,CASSVGLSDEQYF
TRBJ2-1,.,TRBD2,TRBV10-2,TGCGCCAGCAGTGAGGTTTTAGCGGGAGGGCAGAATGAGCAGTTCTTC,CASSEVLAGGQNEQFF
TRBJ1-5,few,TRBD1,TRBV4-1,TGCGCCAGCAGCCAAGATCCCCCAGGGGGCAGTCAGCCCCAGCATTTT,CASSQDPPGGSQPQHF
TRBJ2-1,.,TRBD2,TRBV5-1,TGCGCCAGCAGCTTGGAGTGGGACACCCCAACTAGCGGGACCTACAATGAGCAGTTCTTC,CASSLEWDTPTSGTYNEQFF
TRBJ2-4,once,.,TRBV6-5,TGTGCCAGCAGGGTTCCGGGACCGAGGAACATTCAGTACTTC,CASRVPGPRNIQYF
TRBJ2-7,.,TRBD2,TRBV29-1,TGCAGCGTGGGACTAGGCTACGAGCAGTACTTC,CSVGLGYEQYF
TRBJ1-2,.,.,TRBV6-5,TGTGCCAGCAGAAGGGGGATGGGGATCTATGGCTACACCTTC,CASRRGMGIYGYTF
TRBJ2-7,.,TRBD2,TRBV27,TGTGCCAGCAGTCCAAGGGTCCCGGGACTAGCGGGAGGCCTCGGTTACGAGCAGTACTTC,CASSPRVPGLAGGLGYEQYF
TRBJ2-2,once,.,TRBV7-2,TGTGCCAGCAGCTTATGGGGAGGGGGCACCGGGGAGCTGTTTTTT,CASSLWGGGTGELFF
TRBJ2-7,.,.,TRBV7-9,TGTGCCAGCAGCTTAGACGGGGTCCCCTACGAGCAGTACTTC,CASSLDGVPYEQYF
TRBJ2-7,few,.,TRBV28,TGTGCCAGCACTGACATCTCCTACGAGCAGTACTTC,CASTDISYEQYF
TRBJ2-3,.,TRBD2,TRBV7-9,TGTGCCAGCAGCACCGCTAGCGGGAGCACAGATACGCAGTATTTT,CASSTASGSTDTQYF
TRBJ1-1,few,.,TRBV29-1,TGCAGCGTTAAATGGGGGTCCCCTGAAGCTTTCTTT,CSVKWGSPEAFF
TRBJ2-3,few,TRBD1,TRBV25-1,TGTGCCAGCAGTGAAGGGGCCACCGGGACAGTGACAGATACGCAGTATTTT,CASSEGATGTVTDTQYF
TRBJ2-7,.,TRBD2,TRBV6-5,TGTGCCAGCAGTTACGGGACTAGCGGGTACGAGCAGTACTTC,CASSYGTSGYEQYF
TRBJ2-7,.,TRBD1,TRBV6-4,TGTGCCAGCCGCTCCCGGGACAGGGGGCCATCCTACGAGCAGTACTTC,CASRSRDRGPSYEQYF
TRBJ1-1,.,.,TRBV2,TGTGCCAGCAGTGTTAATGCGTATGAAGCTTTCTTT,CASSVNAYEAFF
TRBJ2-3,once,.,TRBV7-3,TGTGCCAGCAGCCATTCATCAGATACGCAGTATTTT,CASSHSSDTQYF
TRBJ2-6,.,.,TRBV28,TGTGCCAGCTTCAGGGGCGCAGACTCTGGGGCCAACGTCCTGACTTTC,CASFRGADSGANVLTF
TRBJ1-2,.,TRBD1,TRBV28,TGTGCCAGCAGACAAGACAGGGCGCGTGGCTACACCTTC,CASRQDRARGYTF